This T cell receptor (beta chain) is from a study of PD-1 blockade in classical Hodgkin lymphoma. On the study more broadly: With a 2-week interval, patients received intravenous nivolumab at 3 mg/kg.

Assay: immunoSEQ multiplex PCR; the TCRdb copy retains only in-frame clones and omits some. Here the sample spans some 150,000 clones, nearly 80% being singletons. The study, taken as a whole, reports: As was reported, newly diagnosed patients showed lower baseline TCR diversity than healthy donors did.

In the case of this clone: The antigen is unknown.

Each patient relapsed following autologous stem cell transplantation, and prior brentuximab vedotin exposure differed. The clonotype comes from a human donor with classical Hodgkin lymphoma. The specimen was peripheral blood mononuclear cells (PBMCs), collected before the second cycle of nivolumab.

The DNA for the CDR3 is TGTGCCAGCAGTGGGACAGCATACTATGGCTACACCTTC. Translated, it gives CASSGTAYYGYTF. J is TRBJ1-2 and V is TRBV2, with D tentatively TRBD1 (6 bases). The CDR3 contains 13 residues. Deletions cut 4 bases from V and 3 bases from J, with 9 bases between. Per the germline V gene, CDR1 is SNHLY and CDR2 is FYNNEI.